This is a list of T cell receptor beta chains from one sample in a study of control samples from healthy donors and cancer patients. TCRdb keeps only in-frame clones here, not all; method: immunoSEQ multiplex PCR. The table has about 160,000 clones, approximately 96% seen once. What was sequenced was blood. All receptors derive from a woman aged 25 to 45 in good health. CDR3s include the opening cysteine and the closing phenylalanine or tryptophan. D genes are given only for firm matches. Clone size is not always given. Where it is, it says once, few, many or a class for expanded clones.

.	.	TRBV10-3	TRBJ1-2	CAIFQGYYGYTF	TGTGCCATTTTCCAGGGATACTATGGCTACACCTTC
.	.	TRBV28	TRBJ2-2	CASSPSGRAATGELFF	TGTGCCAGCAGTCCCTCGGGCAGGGCAGCCACCGGGGAGCTGTTTTTT
.	.	TRBV5-6	TRBJ1-1	CASSPRLVLNTEAFF	TGTGCCAGCAGCCCAAGATTGGTTCTGAACACTGAAGCTTTCTTT
.	.	TRBV3-1/TRBV3-2	TRBJ1-2	CASSRPGSNYGYTF	TGTGCCAGCAGTAGACCGGGGTCTAACTATGGCTACACCTTC
TRBD2	.	TRBV5-1	TRBJ2-7	CASSSTSGYEQYF	TGCGCCAGCAGCTCAACTAGCGGCTACGAGCAGTACTTC
TRBD2	.	TRBV5-1	TRBJ2-3	CASSQSGRVTDTQYF	TGCGCCAGCAGCCAGAGCGGGAGGGTCACAGATACGCAGTATTTT
.	.	TRBV27	TRBJ2-1	CASSTTSSEQFF	TGTGCCAGCAGTACCACTAGCAGTGAGCAGTTCTTC
.	.	TRBV3-1/TRBV3-2	TRBJ2-7	CASSQDSGKYEQYF	TGTGCCAGCAGCCAAGATTCGGGGAAATACGAGCAGTACTTC
.	.	TRBV19	TRBJ1-4	CASSLDGLTNEKLFF	TGTGCCAGTAGTTTAGACGGACTAACTAATGAAAAACTGTTTTTT
.	few	TRBV6-5	TRBJ1-2	CASSSGEQGYTF	TGTGCCAGCAGTTCAGGGGAGCAGGGCTACACCTTC
.	.	TRBV5-1	TRBJ2-2	CASRQGNTGELFF	TGCGCCAGCAGACAGGGGAACACCGGGGAGCTGTTTTTT
.	.	TRBV4-1	TRBJ1-1	CASSHTGGPEAFF	TGCGCCAGCAGCCATACCGGAGGGCCTGAAGCTTTCTTT
.	.	TRBV6-2/TRBV6-3	TRBJ1-2	CASSFSGNGYTF	TGTGCCAGCAGTTTCTCAGGGAATGGCTACACCTTC
TRBD1	.	TRBV28	TRBJ2-7	CASSFNPRTGNSYEQYF	TGTGCCAGCAGTTTTAATCCCCGGACAGGGAACTCCTACGAGCAGTACTTC
.	.	TRBV11-2	TRBJ1-2	CASSLTTGLNYGYTF	TGTGCCAGCAGCTTAACTACGGGCCTTAACTATGGCTACACCTTC
.	.	TRBV30	TRBJ1-1	CAWSPHYNTEAFF	TGTGCCTGGAGTCCCCACTATAACACTGAAGCTTTCTTT
.	.	TRBV6-1	TRBJ2-1	CASRPPSDSYNEQFF	TGTGCCAGCAGGCCCCCTAGCGACTCCTACAATGAGCAGTTCTTC
TRBD1	.	TRBV2	TRBJ2-6	CASSETGTGANVLTF	TGTGCCAGCAGTGAGACAGGGACTGGGGCCAACGTCCTGACTTTC
.	.	TRBV5-1	TRBJ2-1	CASSFINEQFF	TGCGCCAGCAGTTTTATCAATGAGCAGTTCTTC
.	.	TRBV5-6	TRBJ1-1	CASSLVSGWNTEAFF	TGTGCCAGCAGCTTGGTTTCAGGGTGGAACACTGAAGCTTTCTTT
TRBD1	.	TRBV6-5	TRBJ2-5	CASSSDRVRETQYF	TGTGCCAGCAGTTCGGACAGGGTTAGGGAGACCCAGTACTTC
TRBD2	.	TRBV3-1/TRBV3-2	TRBJ2-2	CASSQAPGGRAGELFF	TGTGCCAGCAGCCAAGCTCCGGGGGGGCGTGCCGGGGAGCTGTTTTTT
.	.	TRBV2	TRBJ1-1	CASSELRVMNTEAFF	TGTGCCAGCAGTGAACTTAGGGTGATGAACACTGAAGCTTTCTTT
.	.	TRBV7-9	TRBJ1-1	CASSLPPLGTLNTEAFF	TGTGCCAGCAGCTTACCCCCCTTAGGGACTTTGAACACTGAAGCTTTCTTT
.	.	TRBV6-5	TRBJ1-1	CASSRDFGHTEAFF	TGTGCCAGCAGTCGGGACTTTGGGCACACTGAAGCTTTCTTT
.	.	TRBV6-4	TRBJ2-3	CASSVGATDTQYF	TGTGCCAGCAGTGTCGGAGCAACAGATACGCAGTATTTT
.	.	TRBV19	TRBJ1-1	CASSISGTMNTEAFF	TGTGCCAGTAGTATTTCCGGGACAATGAACACTGAAGCTTTCTTT